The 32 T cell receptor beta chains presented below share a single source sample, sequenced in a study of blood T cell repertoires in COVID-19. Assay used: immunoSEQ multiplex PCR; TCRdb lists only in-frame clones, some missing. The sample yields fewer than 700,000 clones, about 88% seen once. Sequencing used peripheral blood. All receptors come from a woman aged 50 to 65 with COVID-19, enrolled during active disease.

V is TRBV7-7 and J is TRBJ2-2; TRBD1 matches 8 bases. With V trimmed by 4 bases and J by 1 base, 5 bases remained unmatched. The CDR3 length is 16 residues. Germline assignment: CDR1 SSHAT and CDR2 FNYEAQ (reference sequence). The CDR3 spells CASSYGTGLNTGELFF. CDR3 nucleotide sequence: TGTGCCAGCAGCTACGGGACAGGCCTGAACACCGGGGAGCTGTTTTTT.

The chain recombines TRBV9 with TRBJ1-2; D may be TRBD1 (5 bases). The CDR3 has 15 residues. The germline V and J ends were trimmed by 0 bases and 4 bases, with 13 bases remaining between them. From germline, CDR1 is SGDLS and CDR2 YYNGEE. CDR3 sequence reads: CASSVEERGGYGYTF. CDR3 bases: TGTGCCAGCAGCGTAGAAGAGCGGGGGGGCTATGGCTACACCTTC.

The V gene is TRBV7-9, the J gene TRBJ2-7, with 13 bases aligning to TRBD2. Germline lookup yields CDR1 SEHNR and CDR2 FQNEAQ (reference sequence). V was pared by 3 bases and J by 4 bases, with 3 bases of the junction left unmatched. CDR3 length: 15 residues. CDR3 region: CASSLGLAGRYEQYF. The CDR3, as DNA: TGTGCCAGCAGCTTGGGACTAGCGGGGAGGTACGAGCAGTACTTC.

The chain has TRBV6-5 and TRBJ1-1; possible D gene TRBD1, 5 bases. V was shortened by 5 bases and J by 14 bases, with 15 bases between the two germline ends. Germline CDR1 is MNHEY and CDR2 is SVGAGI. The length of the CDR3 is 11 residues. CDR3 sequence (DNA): TGTGCCAGCAGTCAAAGGGGACTGGCCTTCTTT. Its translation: CASSQRGLAFF.

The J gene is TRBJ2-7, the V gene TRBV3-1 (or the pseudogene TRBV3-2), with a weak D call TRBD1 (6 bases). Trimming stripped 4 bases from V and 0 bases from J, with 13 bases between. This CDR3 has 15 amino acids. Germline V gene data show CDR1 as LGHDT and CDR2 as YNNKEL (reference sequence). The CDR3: CASSPYREISYEQYF. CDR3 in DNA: TGTGCCAGCAGCCCTTACAGGGAAATCTCCTACGAGCAGTACTTC.

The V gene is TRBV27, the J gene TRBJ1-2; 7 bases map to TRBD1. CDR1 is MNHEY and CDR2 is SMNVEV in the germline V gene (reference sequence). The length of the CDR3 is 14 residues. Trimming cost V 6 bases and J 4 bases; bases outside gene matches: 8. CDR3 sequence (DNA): TGTGCCAGCAGCCACAGGGGATTAGGCTATGGCTACACCTTC. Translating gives CASSHRGLGYGYTF.

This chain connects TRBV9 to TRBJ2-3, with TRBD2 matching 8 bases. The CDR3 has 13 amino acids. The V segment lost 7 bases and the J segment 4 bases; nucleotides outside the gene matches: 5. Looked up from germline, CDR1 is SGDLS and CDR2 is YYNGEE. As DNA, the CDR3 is TGTGCCAGCGGGCGGGGGGCCTCAGATACGCAGTATTTT. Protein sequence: CASGRGASDTQYF.

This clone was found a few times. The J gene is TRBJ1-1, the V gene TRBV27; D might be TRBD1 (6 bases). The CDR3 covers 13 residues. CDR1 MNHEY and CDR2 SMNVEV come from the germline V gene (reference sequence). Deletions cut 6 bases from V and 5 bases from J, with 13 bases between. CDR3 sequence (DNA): TGTGCCAGCAGCCCCAGGGGTTTGACTGAAGCTTTCTTT. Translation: CASSPRGLTEAFF.

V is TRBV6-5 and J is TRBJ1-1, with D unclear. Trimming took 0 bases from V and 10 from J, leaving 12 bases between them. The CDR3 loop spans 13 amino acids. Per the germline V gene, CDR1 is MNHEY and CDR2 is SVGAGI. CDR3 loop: CASSYSRETTAFF. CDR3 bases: TGTGCCAGCAGTTACTCGAGGGAGACAACAGCTTTCTTT.

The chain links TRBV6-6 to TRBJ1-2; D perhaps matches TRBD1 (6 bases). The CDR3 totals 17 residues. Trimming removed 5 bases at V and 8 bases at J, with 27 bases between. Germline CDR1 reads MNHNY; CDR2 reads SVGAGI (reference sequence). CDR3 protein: CASSPQIQGRALKGYTF. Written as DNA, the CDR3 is TGTGCCAGCAGTCCCCAGATCCAGGGGCGTGCACTTAAGGGCTACACCTTC.

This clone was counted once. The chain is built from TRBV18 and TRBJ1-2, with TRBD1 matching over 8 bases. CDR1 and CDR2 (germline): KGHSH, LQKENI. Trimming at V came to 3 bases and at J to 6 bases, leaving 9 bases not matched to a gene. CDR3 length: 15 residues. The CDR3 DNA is TGTGCCAGCTCACCGGAACCGGACAGGGCGGATGGCTACACCTTC. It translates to CASSPEPDRADGYTF. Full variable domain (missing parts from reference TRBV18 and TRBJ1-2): NAGVMQNPRHLVRRRGQEARLRCSPMKGHSHVYWYRQLPEEGLKFMVYLQKENIIDESGMPKERFSAEFPKEGPSILRIQQVVRGDSAAYFCASSPEPDRADGYTFGSGTRLTVV.

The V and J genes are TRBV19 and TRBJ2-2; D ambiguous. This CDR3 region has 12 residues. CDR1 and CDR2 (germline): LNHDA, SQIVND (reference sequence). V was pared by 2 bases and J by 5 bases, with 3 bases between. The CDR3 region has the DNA TGTGCCAGTAGTATACGTACCGGGGAGCTGTTTTTT. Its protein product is CASSIRTGELFF.

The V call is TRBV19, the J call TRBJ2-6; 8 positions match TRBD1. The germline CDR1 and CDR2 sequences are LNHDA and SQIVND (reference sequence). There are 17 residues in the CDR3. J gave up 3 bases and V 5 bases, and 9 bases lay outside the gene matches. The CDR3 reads CASSSRTGPGGANVLTF. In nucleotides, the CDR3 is TGTGCCAGTAGTTCCCGGACAGGGCCGGGTGGGGCCAACGTCCTGACTTTC.

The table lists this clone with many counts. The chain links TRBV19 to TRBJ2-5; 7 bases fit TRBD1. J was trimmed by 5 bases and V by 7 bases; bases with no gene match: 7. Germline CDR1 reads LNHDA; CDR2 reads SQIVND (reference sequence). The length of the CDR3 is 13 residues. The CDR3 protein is CASTRGRRETQYF. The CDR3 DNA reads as TGTGCCAGTACGAGGGGGCGCCGGGAGACCCAGTACTTC.

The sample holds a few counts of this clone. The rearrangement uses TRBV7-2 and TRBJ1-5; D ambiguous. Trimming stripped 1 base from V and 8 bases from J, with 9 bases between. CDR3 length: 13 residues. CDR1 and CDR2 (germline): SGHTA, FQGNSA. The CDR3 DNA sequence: TGTGCCAGCAGCTTAGGGCGTGGAGAGCCCCAGCATTTT. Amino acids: CASSLGRGEPQHF.

CDR3 in DNA: TGTGCCAGCAGTTTGGGGCAGGGGGCGAATTCACCCCTCCACTTT. This translates into CASSLGQGANSPLHF. V usage is TRBV28 and J usage is TRBJ1-6, with 8 bases fitting TRBD1. With 3 bases clipped from V and 7 bases from J, the junction kept 5 bases outside the gene matches. Germline CDR1 reads MDHEN; CDR2 reads SYDVKM. This CDR3 has 15 amino acids.

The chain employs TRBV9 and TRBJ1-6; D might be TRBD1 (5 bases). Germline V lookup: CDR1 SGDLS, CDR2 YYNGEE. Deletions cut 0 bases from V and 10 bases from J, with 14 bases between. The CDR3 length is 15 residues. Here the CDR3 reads CASSVAPGTESPLHF. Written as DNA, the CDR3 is TGTGCCAGCAGCGTAGCCCCGGGGACTGAATCACCCCTCCACTTT.

This CDR3 is CASSLVSGTGGFGNEKLFF. The DNA for the CDR3 is TGTGCCAGCAGTTTGGTTTCAGGGACAGGGGGTTTTGGTAATGAAAAACTGTTTTTT. V gene TRBV28 combines with J gene TRBJ1-4; 11 nucleotides align to TRBD1. The germline gives CDR1 MDHEN, CDR2 SYDVKM. With 3 bases clipped from V and 4 bases from J, the junction kept 13 bases outside the gene matches. CDR3 length equals 19 residues.

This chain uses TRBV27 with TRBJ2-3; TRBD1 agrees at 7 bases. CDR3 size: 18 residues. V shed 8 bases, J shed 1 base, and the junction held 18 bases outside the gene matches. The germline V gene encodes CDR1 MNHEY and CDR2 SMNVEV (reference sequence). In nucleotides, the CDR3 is TGTGCCAGCGGGTATCCCCGGGACAGTGAATTTGGCACAGATACGCAGTATTTT. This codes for CASGYPRDSEFGTDTQYF.

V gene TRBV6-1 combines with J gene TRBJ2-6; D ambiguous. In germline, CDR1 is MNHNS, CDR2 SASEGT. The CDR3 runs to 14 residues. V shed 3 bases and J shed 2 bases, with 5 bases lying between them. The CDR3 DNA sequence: TGTGCCAGCAGTGAGGCAGCTGGGGCCAACGTCCTGACTTTC. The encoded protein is CASSEAAGANVLTF.

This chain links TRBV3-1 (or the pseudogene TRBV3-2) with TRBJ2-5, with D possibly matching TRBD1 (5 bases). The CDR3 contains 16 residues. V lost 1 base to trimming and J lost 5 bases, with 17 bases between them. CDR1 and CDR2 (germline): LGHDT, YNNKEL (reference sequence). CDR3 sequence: CASSQGQGKARETQYF. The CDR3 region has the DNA TGTGCCAGCAGCCAAGGGCAGGGAAAGGCCCGGGAGACCCAGTACTTC.

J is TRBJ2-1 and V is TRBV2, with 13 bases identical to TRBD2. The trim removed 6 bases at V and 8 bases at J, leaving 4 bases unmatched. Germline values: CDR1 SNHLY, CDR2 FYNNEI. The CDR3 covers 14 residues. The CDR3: CASSVGTSGDEQFF. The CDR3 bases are TGTGCCAGCAGCGTCGGGACTAGCGGGGATGAGCAGTTCTTC.

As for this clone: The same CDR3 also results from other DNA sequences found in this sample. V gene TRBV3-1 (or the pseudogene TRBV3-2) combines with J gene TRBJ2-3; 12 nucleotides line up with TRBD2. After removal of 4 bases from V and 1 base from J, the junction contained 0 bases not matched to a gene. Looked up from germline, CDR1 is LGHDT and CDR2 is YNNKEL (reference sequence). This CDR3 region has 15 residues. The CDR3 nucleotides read TGTGCCAGCAGCCGACTAGCGGGGGGCACAGATACGCAGTATTTT. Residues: CASSRLAGGTDTQYF.

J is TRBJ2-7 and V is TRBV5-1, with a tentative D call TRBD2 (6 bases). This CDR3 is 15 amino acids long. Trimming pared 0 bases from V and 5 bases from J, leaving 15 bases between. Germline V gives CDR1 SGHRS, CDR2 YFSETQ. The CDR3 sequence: CASSLGLDGRDEQYF. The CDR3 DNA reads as TGCGCCAGCAGCTTGGGACTAGATGGGCGGGACGAGCAGTACTTC. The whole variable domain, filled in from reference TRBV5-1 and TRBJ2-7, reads KAGVTQTPRYLIKTRGQQVTLSCSPISGHRSVSWYQQTPGQGLQFLFEYFSETQRNKGNFPGRFSGRQFSNSRSEMNVSTLELGDSALYLCASSLGLDGRDEQYFGPGTRLTVT.

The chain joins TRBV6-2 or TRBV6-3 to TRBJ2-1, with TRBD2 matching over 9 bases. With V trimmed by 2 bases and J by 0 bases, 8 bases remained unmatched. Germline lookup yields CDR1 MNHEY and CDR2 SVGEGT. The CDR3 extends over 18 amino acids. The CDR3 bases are TGTGCCAGCAGTTACGGCCAAAGCGGGGGGTTCTCCTACAATGAGCAGTTCTTC. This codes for CASSYGQSGGFSYNEQFF.

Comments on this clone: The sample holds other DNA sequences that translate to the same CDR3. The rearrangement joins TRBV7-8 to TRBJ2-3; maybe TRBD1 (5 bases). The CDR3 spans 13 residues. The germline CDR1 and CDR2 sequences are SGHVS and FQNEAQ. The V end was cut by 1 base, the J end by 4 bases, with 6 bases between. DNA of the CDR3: TGTGCCAGCAGCTTAGAAGGGGCAGATACGCAGTATTTT. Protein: CASSLEGADTQYF.

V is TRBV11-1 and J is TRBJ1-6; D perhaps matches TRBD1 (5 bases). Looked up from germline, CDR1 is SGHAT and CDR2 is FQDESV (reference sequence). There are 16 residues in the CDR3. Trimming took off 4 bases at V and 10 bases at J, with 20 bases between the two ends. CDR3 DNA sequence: TGTGCCAGCAGCTCGGACCTTTCCGTGGAGGGGTCACCCCTCCACTTT. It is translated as CASSSDLSVEGSPLHF.

CDR3 protein: CASSQSNRGYGYTF. The CDR3 DNA reads as TGCGCCAGCAGTCAATCGAACAGGGGCTATGGCTACACCTTC. V is TRBV23-1 and J is TRBJ1-2; 7 bases line up with TRBD1. TRBV23-1 is flagged as an ORF with uncertain function. The CDR3 has 14 amino acids. V trimming: 0 bases; J trimming: 4 bases; junction bases outside the gene matches: 2.

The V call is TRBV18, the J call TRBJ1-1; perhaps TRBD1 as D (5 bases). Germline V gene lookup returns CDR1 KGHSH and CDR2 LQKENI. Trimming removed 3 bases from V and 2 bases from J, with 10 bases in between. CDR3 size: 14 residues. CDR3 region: CASSPLQENTEAFF. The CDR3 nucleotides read TGTGCCAGCTCACCGTTACAGGAAAACACTGAAGCTTTCTTT.

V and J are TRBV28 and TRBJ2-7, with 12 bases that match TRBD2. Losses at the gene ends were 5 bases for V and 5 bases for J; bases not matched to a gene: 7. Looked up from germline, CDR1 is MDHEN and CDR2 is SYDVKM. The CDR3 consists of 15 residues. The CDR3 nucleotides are TGTGCCAGCAGTCCGGTACTAGCGGGGGGCCACGAGCAGTACTTC. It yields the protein CASSPVLAGGHEQYF.

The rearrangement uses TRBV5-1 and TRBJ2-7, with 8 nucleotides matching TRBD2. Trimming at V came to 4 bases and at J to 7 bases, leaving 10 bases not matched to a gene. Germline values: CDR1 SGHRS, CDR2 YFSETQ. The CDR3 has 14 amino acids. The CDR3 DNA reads TGCGCCAGCAGCGACGGGGGGGCGGCGGAAGAGCAGTACTTC. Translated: CASSDGGAAEEQYF.

The CDR3 bases are TGTGCCAGCAGCCAAGATAGGAGGGATTCCCTCCACTTT. Amino acids: CASSQDRRDSLHF. The rearrangement joins TRBV3-1 (or the pseudogene TRBV3-2) to TRBJ1-6; D uncertain. Looked up from germline, CDR1 is LGHDT and CDR2 is YNNKEL (reference sequence). The CDR3 extends over 13 amino acids. The V gene lost 0 bases and the J gene lost 14 bases, with 11 bases spanning the gap.